This entry describes one T cell receptor (beta chain). The entry originates in a study of blood T cell repertoires in COVID-19. Germline V gives CDR1 SEHNR, CDR2 FQNEAQ (reference sequence). V was clipped by 1 base and J by 0 bases, with 12 bases between them. The CDR3 is 16 residues long. Profiled with immunoSEQ multiplex PCR; TCRdb holds only in-frame clones, not every one. The profile shows 250,000 or so clones, about 83% of them singletons. V usage is TRBV7-9 and J usage is TRBJ1-1; D not resolved. This sequence originates from a middle-aged woman who had recovered from COVID-19. The sample was peripheral blood. The CDR3 region is CASSLGGGGLNTEAFF. CDR3 nucleotide sequence: TGTGCCAGCAGCTTAGGGGGAGGCGGGCTGAACACTGAAGCTTTCTTT.